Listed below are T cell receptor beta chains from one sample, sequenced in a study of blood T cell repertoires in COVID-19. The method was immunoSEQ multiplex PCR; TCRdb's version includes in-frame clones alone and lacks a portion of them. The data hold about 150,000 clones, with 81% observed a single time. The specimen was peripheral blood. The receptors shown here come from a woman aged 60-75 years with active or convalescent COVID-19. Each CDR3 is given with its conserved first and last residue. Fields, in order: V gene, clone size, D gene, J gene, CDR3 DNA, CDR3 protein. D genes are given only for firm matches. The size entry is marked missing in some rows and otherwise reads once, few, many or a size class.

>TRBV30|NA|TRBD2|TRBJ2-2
TGTGCCTGGAGGCCCGGACTAGCGGGAGGGGACACCGGGGAGCTGTTTTTT
CAWRPGLAGGDTGELFF
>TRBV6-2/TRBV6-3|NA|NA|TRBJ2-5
TGTGCCAGCAACCCGACGGCGGGCGGGGTGCAAGAGACCCAGTACTTC
CASNPTAGGVQETQYF
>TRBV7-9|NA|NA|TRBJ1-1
TGTGCCAGCAGCTTAGCGCTGACAGGAGGTTCTGAAGCTTTCTTT
CASSLALTGGSEAFF
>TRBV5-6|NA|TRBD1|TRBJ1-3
TGTGCCAGCAGCTCTACCCTTTGGGCAGGGGGTAGCTCTGGAAACACCATATATTTT
CASSSTLWAGGSSGNTIYF
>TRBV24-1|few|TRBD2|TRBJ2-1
TGTGCCACCAGTGACCCTGGACTAGCGGGAGCGGTGGACAATGAGCAGTTCTTC
CATSDPGLAGAVDNEQFF
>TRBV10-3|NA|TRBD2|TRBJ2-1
TGTGCCTCAGTCCCTAGCGGGAGCAATGAGCAGTTCTTC
CASVPSGSNEQFF
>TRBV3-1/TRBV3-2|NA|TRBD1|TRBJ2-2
TGTGCCAGCAGCCACGCCGGGACAGGGAACACCGGGGAGCTGTTTTTT
CASSHAGTGNTGELFF
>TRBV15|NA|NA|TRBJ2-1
TGTGCCACCAGCACCCGAGGGCTAGGAGGGTACAATGAGCAGTTCTTC
CATSTRGLGGYNEQFF
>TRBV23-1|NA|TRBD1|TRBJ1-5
TGCGCCAGCAGTCAAATCAGGGGGAAGGGTCAGCCCCAGCATTTT
CASSQIRGKGQPQHF
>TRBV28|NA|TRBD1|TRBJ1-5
TGTGCCAGCAGTGAGCCGGGACAGGGGAGGGATCAGCCCCAGCATTTT
CASSEPGQGRDQPQHF
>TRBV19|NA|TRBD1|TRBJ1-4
TGTGCCAGTAGTATAGGAACCGGGACAGGCCCCCGGGCTAATGAAAAACTGTTTTTT
CASSIGTGTGPRANEKLFF
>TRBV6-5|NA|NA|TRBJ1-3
TGTGCCAGCGGGACTAAATTTGGAAACACCATATATTTT
CASGTKFGNTIYF
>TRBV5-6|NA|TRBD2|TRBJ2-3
TGTGCCAGCAGCTTGACGGGGGGATCGGATACGCAGTATTTT
CASSLTGGSDTQYF
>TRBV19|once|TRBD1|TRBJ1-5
TGTGCCAGTAGTATAAGGGACAGCCGCAATCAGCCCCAGCATTTT
CASSIRDSRNQPQHF
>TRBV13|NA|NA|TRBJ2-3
TGTGCCAGCAGCTCCCTCGGGCGGGCCACCACGGAGGATACGCAGTATTTT
CASSSLGRATTEDTQYF
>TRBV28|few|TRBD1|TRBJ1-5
TGTGCCACTTCGGACAGGGGGGACCAGCCCCAGCATTTT
CATSDRGDQPQHF
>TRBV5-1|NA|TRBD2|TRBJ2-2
TGCGCCAGCAGCCCGGGACTAGCGGGAGATCTCCCGGGCACCGGGGAGCTGTTTTTT
CASSPGLAGDLPGTGELFF
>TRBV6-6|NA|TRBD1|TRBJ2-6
TGTGCCAGCAGTTCAGGGGGAGCCGGGGCCAACGTCCTGACTTTC
CASSSGGAGANVLTF
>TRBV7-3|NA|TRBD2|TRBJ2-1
TGTGCCAGCAGCTTAGTAAATGGCGGGAGTGAGCAGTTCTTC
CASSLVNGGSEQFF
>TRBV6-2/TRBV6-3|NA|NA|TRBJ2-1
TGTGCCAGCAGCCTGAGGGGGGAGCAGTTCTTC
CASSLRGEQFF
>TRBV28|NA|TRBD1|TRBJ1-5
TGTGCCAGCAGTTGGGGGACAGGGGGCGGCAATCAGCCCCAGCATTTT
CASSWGTGGGNQPQHF
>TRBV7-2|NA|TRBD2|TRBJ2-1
TGTGCCAGCAGCCCCGGGACTAGGTCTTCTGTTCCTTCCAATGAGCAGTTCTTC
CASSPGTRSSVPSNEQFF